This record covers a single T cell receptor (beta chain). Its antigen is as yet unknown. The CDR3 has 15 residues. CDR1 is SGHVS, CDR2 FQNEAQ, per germline. After removal of 1 base from V and 9 bases from J, the junction contained 9 bases not matched to a gene. Produced via immunoSEQ multiplex PCR; TCRdb's table is partial and in-frame only. The sample consists of tens of thousands of clones, around 80% of them appearing once. The data were taken from a study of OX40 agonist ivuxolimab in advanced cancers. About the study: The study enrolled dose-escalation patients with hepatocellular carcinoma, melanoma, renal cell or head and neck cancer.

General study points: People who partly responded at 0.1-3.0 mg/kg had some of the least clonal expansion seen. Low normalized T-cell clonal expansion was also seen in some nonresponders.

Here the sequenced sample was CD4+ or CD8+ T cells sorted from blood, taken in a trial of the OX40 agonist ivuxolimab. The chain combines TRBV7-8 with TRBJ2-1; 7 positions match TRBD2. This sequence originates from an adult with an advanced solid tumor such as melanoma, head and neck, liver or kidney cancer. CDR3 amino acids: CASSLGLAVGGEQFF. CDR3 coding DNA: TGTGCCAGCAGCTTAGGCCTAGCGGTGGGGGGTGAGCAGTTCTTC. Full variable domain (outside the CDR3, taken from reference TRBV7-8 and TRBJ2-1): GAGVSQSPRYKVAKRGQDVALRCDPISGHVSLFWYQQALGQGPEFLTYFQNEAQLDKSGLPSDRFFAERPEGSVSTLKIQRTQQEDSAVYLCASSLGLAVGGEQFFGPGTRLTVL.